This T cell receptor (beta chain) stems from a study of T cell repertoires in cytomegalovirus infection. The study's findings and limits: Dominating the ex vivo response were TCR beta clonotypes that were CMV-specific and HLA-C-restricted. Summed public TCR beta family frequency identified CMV carriers bearing the relevant HLA.

TCRdb re-derived calls from the reads in MiXCR, one entry per CDR3 protein. The repertoire consists of some 700,000 distinct CDR3 sequences, with roughly a third occurring once and the leading ten covering around a sixth. V was shortened by 6 bases and J by 2 bases, with 12 bases between the two germline ends. Germline lookup yields CDR1 SNHLY and CDR2 FYNNEI. This CDR3 contains 14 residues. Concerning this clonotype: Its antigen is undetermined.

The origin of this receptor is a human donor in good health (CMV status not recorded). Some clones in this sample may be carry-over from other donors' samples. This specimen consisted of cultured PBMCs, obtained from culture after CMV antigen stimulation. The chain carries TRBV2 and TRBJ2-3, with TRBD2 as a possible D gene (5 bases). CDR3 DNA: TGTGCCAGCAGAATCCGGGGATTCACAGATACGCAGTATTTT. Residues: CASRIRGFTDTQYF.